What follows describes a single T cell receptor (beta chain). No antigen is known for it. J gave up 6 bases and V 6 bases, and 9 bases lay outside the gene matches. The CDR3 is 15 amino acids. These data come from a study of blood T cells in healthy people across ages. Study outcomes and limitations: Strong correlation was found linking TCR beta diversity to naive T cell percentage.

The study drew donors from healthy Caucasian individuals in Russia aged roughly 6 to 90. The draw of peripheral blood yielded roughly 9.1 milliliters from each donor. With a J-beta primer mix and a sample-barcoded 5' primer, a second PCR ran 7 to 11 cycles. TCRdb reanalysed the 5' RACE reads using MiXCR and keeps one entry per CDR3 protein. The sample has fewer than 1.5 million distinct CDR3 sequences, roughly 40% seen once. The chain has TRBV12-3 or TRBV12-4 and TRBJ2-3; 10 bases align to TRBD1. The receptor was derived from a young woman in good health. The sequencing input was blood. The CDR3 protein is CASSRGQGIWDTQYF. CDR3 DNA: TGTGCCAGCAGCCGGGGACAGGGGATTTGGGATACGCAGTATTTT.